Shown below are 13 T cell receptor beta chains from a single sample sequenced in a study of CD8 T cells in Susac syndrome. RNA was extracted with the RNeasy kit, and a quantity of 0.5 to 1 ug was reverse transcribed using random hexamers. TCRdb analysed the immunoSEQ multiplex PCR reads with MiXCR anew, one entry per CDR3 protein. Seen here are 100,000 to 150,000 distinct CDR3 sequences, more than 90% observed once, and the top ten hold less than 0.25%. Sequencing was carried out using CD8+ T cells from PBMCs. All receptors come from a human donor with Susac syndrome.

The chain employs TRBV5-6 and TRBJ2-7; 8 bases match TRBD1. The CDR3 is 15 amino acids. Germline V gives CDR1 SGHDT, CDR2 YYEEEE. V dropped 1 base and J dropped 5; count of bases not matched to a gene: 8. The DNA of the CDR3 is TGTGCCAGCAGCTTGAGCCCCAGGGGGCAGGACGAGCAGTACTTC. It encodes CASSLSPRGQDEQYF.

This clonotype was observed a single time. The J gene is TRBJ2-1, the V gene TRBV7-6; 7 bases map to TRBD2. With V trimmed by 5 bases and J by 0 bases, 4 bases remained unmatched. Germline-derived CDR1 and CDR2 are SGHVS and FNYEAQ. This CDR3 has 15 residues. CDR3: CASSPGLGSYNEQFF. The CDR3 coding sequence is TGTGCCAGCAGCCCCGGACTAGGCTCCTACAATGAGCAGTTCTTC.

The chain joins TRBV10-3 to TRBJ1-1; 12 bases are shared with TRBD1. Germline CDR1 and CDR2: ENHRY and SYGVKD. CDR3 length: 16 residues. Unmatched junction bases numbered 8, after V lost 2 bases and J lost 7 bases. DNA for the CDR3: TGTGCCATCAGTGAGGGGACAGGGGGCGTATTGGGTGAAGCTTTCTTT. Protein sequence: CAISEGTGGVLGEAFF.

The chain couples TRBV9 to TRBJ2-2; 7 nucleotides align to TRBD1. CDR3 length: 14 residues. Looked up from germline, CDR1 is SGDLS and CDR2 is YYNGEE. V trimming: 9 bases; J trimming: 0 bases; junction bases outside the gene matches: 5. The CDR3, as DNA: TGTGCCACAGGGGGACGGCCGAACACCGGGGAGCTGTTTTTT. Translating gives CATGGRPNTGELFF. The full variable domain, its missing parts supplied by reference TRBV9 and TRBJ2-2, is DSGVTQTPKHLITATGQRVTLRCSPRSGDLSVYWYQQSLDQGLQFLIQYYNGEERAKGNILERFSAQQFPDLHSELNLSSLELGDSALYFCATGGRPNTGELFFGEGSRLTVL.

The rearrangement joins TRBV29-1 to TRBJ2-7, with D possibly being TRBD1 (6 bases). From germline, CDR1 is SQVTM and CDR2 ANQGSEA. V was cut by 3 bases and J by 6 bases, with 21 bases left in between. This CDR3 comprises 15 residues. CDR3 sequence: CSVETGEGEGSEQYF. The DNA of the CDR3 is TGCAGCGTTGAGACAGGTGAGGGAGAGGGCTCCGAGCAGTACTTC.

The V and J genes are TRBV5-4 and TRBJ2-7; possible D gene TRBD2, 5 bases. Looked up from germline, CDR1 is SGHNT and CDR2 is YYREEE (reference sequence). This CDR3 spans 13 amino acids. Trimming took off 4 bases at V and 5 bases at J, with 13 bases between the two ends. The CDR3 DNA is TGTGCCAGCAGCCTGGGGTACGGGAACGAGCAGTACTTC. Translated: CASSLGYGNEQYF.

The chain is built from TRBV4-1 and TRBJ2-1, with TRBD1 identical over 9 bases. V lost 1 base to trimming and J lost 4 bases; unmatched junction nucleotides: 5. Looked up from germline, CDR1 is MGHRA and CDR2 is YSYEKL. CDR3 length: 16 residues. Here the CDR3 reads CASSQVKTGGYNEQFF. In nucleotides, the CDR3 is TGCGCCAGCAGCCAAGTGAAGACAGGGGGATACAATGAGCAGTTCTTC.

The chain uses TRBV6-1 and TRBJ2-1; 12 nucleotides line up with TRBD2. Germline CDR1 is MNHNS and CDR2 is SASEGT. V trimming: 2 bases; J trimming: 2 bases; junction bases outside the gene matches: 4. CDR3 size: 17 residues. The CDR3 DNA sequence: TGTGCCAGCAGTGAACTAGCGGGGGGGTTGACCTACAATGAGCAGTTCTTC. Protein: CASSELAGGLTYNEQFF.

The chain uses TRBV4-3 and TRBJ2-5; 10 positions match TRBD2. Germline lookup yields CDR1 LGHNA and CDR2 YSLEER. CDR3 length equals 16 residues. V shed 0 bases and J 4 bases; nucleotides not matched to a gene: 5. CDR3 nucleotides: TGCGCCAGCAGCCAAGATTCCAGCGGGAGGGGAGAGACCCAGTACTTC. Translated: CASSQDSSGRGETQYF.

This chain joins TRBV7-9 and TRBJ1-6, with D maybe TRBD1 (6 bases). The length of the CDR3 is 14 residues. From germline, CDR1 is SEHNR and CDR2 FQNEAQ (reference sequence). Trimming took 5 bases from V and 4 from J, leaving 9 bases between them. The CDR3 protein is CASSRTEYNSPLHF. CDR3 DNA: TGTGCCAGCAGCCGGACAGAGTATAATTCACCCCTCCACTTT.

This chain links TRBV6-5 with TRBJ2-7, with D unclear. This CDR3 contains 13 residues. The germline V and J ends were trimmed by 2 bases and 2 bases, with 7 bases remaining between them. Per germline, CDR1 MNHEY and CDR2 SVGAGI. The DNA of the CDR3 is TGTGCCAGCAGTTACGGCAGGCCCTACGAGCAGTACTTC. This encodes CASSYGRPYEQYF.

V is TRBV27 and J is TRBJ2-7; 9 bases fit TRBD1. Trimming removed 8 bases from V and 6 bases from J; junction bases left unmatched: 11. The V gene's germline CDR1 is MNHEY and CDR2 SMNVEV (reference sequence). The CDR3 length is 14 residues. Written as DNA, the CDR3 is TGTGCCAGCGGACCCTCCGGGACAGGGATCGAGCAGTACTTC. Protein product: CASGPSGTGIEQYF.

This chain links TRBV25-1 with TRBJ2-1, with D possibly being TRBD2 (5 bases). Trimming removed 5 bases at V and 9 bases at J, with 8 bases between. The germline V gene encodes CDR1 MGHDK and CDR2 SYGVNS. This CDR3 spans 11 amino acids. The CDR3 DNA follows: TGTGCCAGCAGTCTTAGCGTTGAGCAGTTCTTC. Its translation is CASSLSVEQFF. The full variable domain, completed using reference TRBV25-1 and TRBJ2-1, is EADIYQTPRYLVIGTGKKITLECSQTMGHDKMYWYQQDPGMELHLIHYSYGVNSTEKGDLSSESTVSRIRTEHFPLTLESARPSHTSQYLCASSLSVEQFFGPGTRLTVL.